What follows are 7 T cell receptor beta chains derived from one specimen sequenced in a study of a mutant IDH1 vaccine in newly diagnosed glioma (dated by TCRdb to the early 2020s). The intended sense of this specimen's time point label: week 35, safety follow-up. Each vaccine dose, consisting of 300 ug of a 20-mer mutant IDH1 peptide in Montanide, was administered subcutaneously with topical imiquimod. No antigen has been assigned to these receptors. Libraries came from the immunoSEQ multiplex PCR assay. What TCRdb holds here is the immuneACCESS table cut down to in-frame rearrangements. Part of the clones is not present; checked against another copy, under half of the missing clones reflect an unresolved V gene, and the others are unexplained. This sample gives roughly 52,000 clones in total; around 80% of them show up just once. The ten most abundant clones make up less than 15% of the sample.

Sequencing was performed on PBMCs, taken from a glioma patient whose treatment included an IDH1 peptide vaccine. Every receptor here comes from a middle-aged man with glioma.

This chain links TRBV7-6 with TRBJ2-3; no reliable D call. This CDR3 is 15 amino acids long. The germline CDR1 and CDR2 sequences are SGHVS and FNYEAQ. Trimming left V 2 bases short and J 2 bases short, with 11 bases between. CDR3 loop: CASSLIDKTTDTQYF. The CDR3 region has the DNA TGTGCCAGCAGCTTAATCGACAAGACCACAGATACGCAGTATTTT.

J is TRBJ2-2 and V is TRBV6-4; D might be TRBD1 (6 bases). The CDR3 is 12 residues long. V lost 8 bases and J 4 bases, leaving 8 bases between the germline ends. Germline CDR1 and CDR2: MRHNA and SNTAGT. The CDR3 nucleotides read TGTGCCAGCGGCAGGGGCACCGGGGAGCTGTTTTTT. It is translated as CASGRGTGELFF.

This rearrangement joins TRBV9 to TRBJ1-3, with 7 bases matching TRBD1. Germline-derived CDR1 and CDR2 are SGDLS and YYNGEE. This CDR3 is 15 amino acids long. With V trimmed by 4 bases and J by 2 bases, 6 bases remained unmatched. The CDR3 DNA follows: TGTGCCAGCAGCAGGGAGGGGGCAACTGGAAACACCATATATTTT. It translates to CASSREGATGNTIYF.

CDR3 sequence reads: CSAETPNKNTEAFF. The CDR3 DNA is TGCAGCGCCGAGACCCCAAACAAGAACACTGAAGCTTTCTTT. This chain connects TRBV29-1 to TRBJ1-1; D gene unclear. The germline CDR1 and CDR2 sequences are SQVTM and ANQGSEA. CDR3 length: 14 amino acids. Between the trimmed V and J ends, which lost 7 bases and 1 base, there was a span of 16 bases.

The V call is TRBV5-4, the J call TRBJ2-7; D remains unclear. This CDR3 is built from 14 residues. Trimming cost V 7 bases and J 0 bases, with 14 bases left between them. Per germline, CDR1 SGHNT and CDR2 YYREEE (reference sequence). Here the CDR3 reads CASGRPGGSYEQYF. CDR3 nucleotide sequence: TGTGCCAGCGGCCGCCCGGGCGGCTCCTACGAGCAGTACTTC.

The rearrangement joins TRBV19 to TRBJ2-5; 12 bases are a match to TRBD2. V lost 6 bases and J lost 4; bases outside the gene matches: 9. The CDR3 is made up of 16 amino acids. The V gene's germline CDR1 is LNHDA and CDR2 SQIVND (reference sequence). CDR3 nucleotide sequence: TGTGCCAGTAGCCATAGGGGGGGACTAGCGGGAGAGACCCAGTACTTC. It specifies CASSHRGGLAGETQYF.

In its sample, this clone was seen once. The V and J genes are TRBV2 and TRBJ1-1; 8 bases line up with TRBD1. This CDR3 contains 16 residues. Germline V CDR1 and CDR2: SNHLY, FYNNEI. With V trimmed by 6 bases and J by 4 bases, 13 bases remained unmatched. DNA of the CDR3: TGTGCCAGCAGAGAACAGAGACAGGGGTTGGGCACTGAAGCTTTCTTT. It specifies CASREQRQGLGTEAFF.